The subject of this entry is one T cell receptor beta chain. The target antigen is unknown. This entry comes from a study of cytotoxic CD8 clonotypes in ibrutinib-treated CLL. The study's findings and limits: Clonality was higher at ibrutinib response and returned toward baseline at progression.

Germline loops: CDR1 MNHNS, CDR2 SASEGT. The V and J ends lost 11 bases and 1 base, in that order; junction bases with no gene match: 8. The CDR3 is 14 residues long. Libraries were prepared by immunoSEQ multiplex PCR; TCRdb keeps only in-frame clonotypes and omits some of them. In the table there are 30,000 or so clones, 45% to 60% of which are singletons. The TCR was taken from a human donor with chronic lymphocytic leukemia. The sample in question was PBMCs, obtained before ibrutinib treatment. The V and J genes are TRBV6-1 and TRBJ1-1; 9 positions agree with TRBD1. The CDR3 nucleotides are TGTGCCGGTCGCCTGGGACAGGGGAACACTGAAGCTTTCTTT. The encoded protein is CAGRLGQGNTEAFF.